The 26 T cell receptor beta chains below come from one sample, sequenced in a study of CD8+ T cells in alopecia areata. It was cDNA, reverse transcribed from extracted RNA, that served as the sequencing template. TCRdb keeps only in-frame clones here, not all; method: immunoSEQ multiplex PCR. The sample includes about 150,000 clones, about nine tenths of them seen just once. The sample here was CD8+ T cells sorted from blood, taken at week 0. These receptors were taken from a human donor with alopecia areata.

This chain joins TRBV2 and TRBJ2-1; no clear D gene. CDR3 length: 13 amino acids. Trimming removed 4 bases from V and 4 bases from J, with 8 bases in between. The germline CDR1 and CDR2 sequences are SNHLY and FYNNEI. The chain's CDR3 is CASSVSRYNEQFF. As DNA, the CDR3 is TGTGCCAGCAGTGTGTCTAGATACAATGAGCAGTTCTTC.

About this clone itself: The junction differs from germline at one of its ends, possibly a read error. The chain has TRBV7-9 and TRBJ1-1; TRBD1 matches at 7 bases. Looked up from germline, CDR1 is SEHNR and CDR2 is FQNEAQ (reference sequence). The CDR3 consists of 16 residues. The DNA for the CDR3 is TGTGCCAGCAGCGAAATGACAGGGAAAGGCCACACTGAAGCCTTCTTT. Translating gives CASSEMTGKGHTEAFF.

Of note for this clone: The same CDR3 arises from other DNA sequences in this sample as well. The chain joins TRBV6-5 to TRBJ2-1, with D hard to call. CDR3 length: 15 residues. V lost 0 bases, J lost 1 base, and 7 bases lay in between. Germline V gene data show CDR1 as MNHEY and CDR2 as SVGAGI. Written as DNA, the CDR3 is TGTGCCAGCAGTTACTCTACGGGTTCCTACAATGAGCAGTTCTTC. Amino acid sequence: CASSYSTGSYNEQFF.

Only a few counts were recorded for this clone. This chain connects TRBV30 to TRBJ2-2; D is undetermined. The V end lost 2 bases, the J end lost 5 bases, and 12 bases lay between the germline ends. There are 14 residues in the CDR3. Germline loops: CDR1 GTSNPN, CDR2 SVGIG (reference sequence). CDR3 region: CAWSLLSETGELFF. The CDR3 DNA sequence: TGTGCCTGGAGTCTCCTTTCAGAGACCGGGGAGCTGTTTTTT.

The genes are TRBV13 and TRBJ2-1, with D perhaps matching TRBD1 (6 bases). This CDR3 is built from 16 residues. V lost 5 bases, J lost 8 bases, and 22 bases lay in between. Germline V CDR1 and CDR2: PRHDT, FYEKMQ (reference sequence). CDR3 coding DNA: TGTGCCAGCAGCCCCGTTCAACAGGGATTTTTCGATGAGCAGTTCTTC. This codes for CASSPVQQGFFDEQFF.

In nucleotides, the CDR3 is TGCGCCAGCAGCCAGTCATCGGTTGGGGTATCCTACGAGCAGTACTTC. Its translation: CASSQSSVGVSYEQYF. This chain joins TRBV4-1 and TRBJ2-7; D uncertain. Germline CDR1 is MGHRA and CDR2 is YSYEKL. Trimming removed 3 bases from V and 1 base from J, with 16 bases in between. The CDR3 runs 16 residues.

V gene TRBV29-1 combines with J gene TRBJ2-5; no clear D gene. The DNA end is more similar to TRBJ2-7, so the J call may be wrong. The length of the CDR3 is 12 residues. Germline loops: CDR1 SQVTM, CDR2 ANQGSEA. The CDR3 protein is CSAELGSYEQYF. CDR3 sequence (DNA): TGCAGTGCAGAACTTGGGTCCTACGAGCAGTACTTC.

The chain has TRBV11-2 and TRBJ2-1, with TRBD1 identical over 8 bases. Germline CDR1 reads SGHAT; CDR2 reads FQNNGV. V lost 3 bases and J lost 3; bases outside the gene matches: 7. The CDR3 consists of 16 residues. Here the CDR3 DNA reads TGTGCCAGCAGCTTTTTACAGGGGGACCTCTACAATGAGCAGTTCTTC. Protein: CASSFLQGDLYNEQFF.

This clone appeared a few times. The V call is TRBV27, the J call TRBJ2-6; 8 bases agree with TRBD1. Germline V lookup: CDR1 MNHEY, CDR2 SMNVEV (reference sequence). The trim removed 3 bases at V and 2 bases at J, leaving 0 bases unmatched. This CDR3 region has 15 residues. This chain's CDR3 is CASSLTGAGANVLTF. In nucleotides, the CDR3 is TGTGCCAGCAGTTTGACAGGGGCTGGGGCCAACGTCCTGACTTTC. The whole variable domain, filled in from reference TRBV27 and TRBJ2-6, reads EAQVTQNPRYLITVTGKKLTVTCSQNMNHEYMSWYRQDPGLGLRQIYYSMNVEVTDKGDVPEGYKVSRKEKRNFPLILESPSPNQTSLYFCASSLTGAGANVLTFGAGSRLTVL.

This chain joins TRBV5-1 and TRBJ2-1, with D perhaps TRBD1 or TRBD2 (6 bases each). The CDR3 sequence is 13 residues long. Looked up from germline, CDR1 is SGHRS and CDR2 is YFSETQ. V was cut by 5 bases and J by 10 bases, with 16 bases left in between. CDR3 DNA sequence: TGCGCCAGCAGACAGGAGGGGGATTGGGAGCAGTTCTTC. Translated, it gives CASRQEGDWEQFF. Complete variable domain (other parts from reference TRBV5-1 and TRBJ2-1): KAGVTQTPRYLIKTRGQQVTLSCSPISGHRSVSWYQQTPGQGLQFLFEYFSETQRNKGNFPGRFSGRQFSNSRSEMNVSTLELGDSALYLCASRQEGDWEQFFGPGTRLTVL.

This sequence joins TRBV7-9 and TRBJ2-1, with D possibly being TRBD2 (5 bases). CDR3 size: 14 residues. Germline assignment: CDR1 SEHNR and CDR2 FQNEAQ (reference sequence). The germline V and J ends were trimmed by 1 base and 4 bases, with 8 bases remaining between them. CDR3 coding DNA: TGTGCCAGCAGCTTAGAGGGAGCGTACAATGAGCAGTTCTTC. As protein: CASSLEGAYNEQFF.

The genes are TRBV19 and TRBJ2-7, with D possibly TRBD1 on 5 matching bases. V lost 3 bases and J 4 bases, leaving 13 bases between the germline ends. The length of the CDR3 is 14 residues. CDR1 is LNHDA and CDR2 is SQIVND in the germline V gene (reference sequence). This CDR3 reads CASSIWQGAYEQYF. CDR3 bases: TGTGCCAGTAGTATTTGGCAGGGCGCGTACGAGCAGTACTTC.

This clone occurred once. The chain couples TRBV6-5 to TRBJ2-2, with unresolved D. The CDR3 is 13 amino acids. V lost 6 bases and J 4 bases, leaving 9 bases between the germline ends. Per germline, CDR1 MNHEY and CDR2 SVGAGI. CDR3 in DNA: TGTGCCAGCAGCCTTCTTGGCACCGGGGAGCTGTTTTTT. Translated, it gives CASSLLGTGELFF.

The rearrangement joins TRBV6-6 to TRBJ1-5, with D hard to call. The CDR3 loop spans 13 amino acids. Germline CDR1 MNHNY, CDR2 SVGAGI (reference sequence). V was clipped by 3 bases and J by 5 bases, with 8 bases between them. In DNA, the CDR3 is TGTGCCAGCAGTTATAGGGTCGATCAGCCCCAGCATTTT. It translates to CASSYRVDQPQHF.

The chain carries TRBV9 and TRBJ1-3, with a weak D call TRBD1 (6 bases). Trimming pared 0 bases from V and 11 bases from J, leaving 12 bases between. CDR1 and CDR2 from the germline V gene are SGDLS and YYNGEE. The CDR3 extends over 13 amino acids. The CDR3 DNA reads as TGTGCCAGCAGCGTAGCTGTCGGGGGCGCCATATATTTT. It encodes CASSVAVGGAIYF.

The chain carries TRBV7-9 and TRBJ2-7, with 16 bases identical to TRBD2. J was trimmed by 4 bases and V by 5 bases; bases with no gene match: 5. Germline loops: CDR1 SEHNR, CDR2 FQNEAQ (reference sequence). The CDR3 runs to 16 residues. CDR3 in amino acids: CASSEGLAGGPYEQYF. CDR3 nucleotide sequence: TGTGCCAGCAGCGAGGGACTAGCGGGAGGGCCGTACGAGCAGTACTTC.

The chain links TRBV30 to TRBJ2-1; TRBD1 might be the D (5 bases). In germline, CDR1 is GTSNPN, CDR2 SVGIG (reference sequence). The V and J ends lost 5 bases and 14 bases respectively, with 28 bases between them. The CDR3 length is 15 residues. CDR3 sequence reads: CAWDNNQGQSRLEFF. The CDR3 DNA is TGTGCCTGGGACAACAATCAGGGCCAGTCCCGACTCGAGTTCTTC.

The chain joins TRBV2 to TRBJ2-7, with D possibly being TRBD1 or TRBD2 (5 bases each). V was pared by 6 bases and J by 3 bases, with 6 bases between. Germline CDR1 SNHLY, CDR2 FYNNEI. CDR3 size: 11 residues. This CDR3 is CASRGVYEQYF. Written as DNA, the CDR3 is TGTGCCAGCAGGGGGGTCTACGAGCAGTACTTC. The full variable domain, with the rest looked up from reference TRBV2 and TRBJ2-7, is EPEVTQTPSHQVTQMGQEVILRCVPISNHLYFYWYRQILGQKVEFLVSFYNNEISEKSEIFDDQFSVERPDGSNFTLKIRSTKLEDSAMYFCASRGVYEQYFGPGTRLTVT.

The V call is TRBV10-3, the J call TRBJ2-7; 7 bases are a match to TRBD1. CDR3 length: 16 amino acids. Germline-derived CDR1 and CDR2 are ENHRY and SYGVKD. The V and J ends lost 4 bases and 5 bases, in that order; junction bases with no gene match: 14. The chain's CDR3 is CAISGGGVTGFDEQYF. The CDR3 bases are TGTGCCATCAGTGGGGGTGGGGTGACAGGGTTCGACGAGCAGTACTTC.

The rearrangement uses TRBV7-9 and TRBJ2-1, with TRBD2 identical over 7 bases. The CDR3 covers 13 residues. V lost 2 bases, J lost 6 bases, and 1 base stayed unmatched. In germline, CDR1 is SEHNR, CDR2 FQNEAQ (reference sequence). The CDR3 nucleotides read TGTGCCAGCAGCTTACCGGGGGGCAATGAGCAGTTCTTC. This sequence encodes CASSLPGGNEQFF.

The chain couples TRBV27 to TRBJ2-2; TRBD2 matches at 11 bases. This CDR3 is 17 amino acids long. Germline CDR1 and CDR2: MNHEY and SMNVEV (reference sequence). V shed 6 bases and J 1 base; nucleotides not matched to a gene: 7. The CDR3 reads CASRLLTSGENTGELFF. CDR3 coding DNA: TGTGCCAGCAGACTCTTGACTAGCGGGGAGAACACCGGGGAGCTGTTTTTT.

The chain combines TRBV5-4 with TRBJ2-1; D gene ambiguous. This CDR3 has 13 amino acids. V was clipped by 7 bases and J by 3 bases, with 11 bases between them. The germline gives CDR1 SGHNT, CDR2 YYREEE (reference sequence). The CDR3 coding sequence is TGTGCCAGCCGACCCGCCAGCTACAATGAGCAGTTCTTC. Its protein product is CASRPASYNEQFF.

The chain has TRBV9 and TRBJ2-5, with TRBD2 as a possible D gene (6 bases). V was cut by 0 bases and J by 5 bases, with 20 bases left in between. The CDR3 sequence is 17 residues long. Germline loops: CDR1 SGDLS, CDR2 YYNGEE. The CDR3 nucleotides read TGTGCCAGCAGCGTAGAAGGCGGGACCCCAAACGAGGAGACCCAGTACTTC. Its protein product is CASSVEGGTPNEETQYF.

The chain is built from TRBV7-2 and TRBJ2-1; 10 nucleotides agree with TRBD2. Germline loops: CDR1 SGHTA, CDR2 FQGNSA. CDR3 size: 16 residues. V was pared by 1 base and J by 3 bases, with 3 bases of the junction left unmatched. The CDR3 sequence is CASSLGTSGIYNEQFF. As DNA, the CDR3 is TGTGCCAGCAGCTTAGGTACTAGCGGGATCTACAATGAGCAGTTCTTC.

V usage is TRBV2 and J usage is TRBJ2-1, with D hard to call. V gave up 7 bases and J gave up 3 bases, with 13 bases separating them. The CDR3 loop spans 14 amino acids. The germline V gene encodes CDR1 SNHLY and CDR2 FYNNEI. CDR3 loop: CASTSPEIYNEQFF. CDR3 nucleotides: TGTGCCAGCACCTCCCCGGAGATCTACAATGAGCAGTTCTTC. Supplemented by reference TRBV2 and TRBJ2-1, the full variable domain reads EPEVTQTPSHQVTQMGQEVILRCVPISNHLYFYWYRQILGQKVEFLVSFYNNEISEKSEIFDDQFSVERPDGSNFTLKIRSTKLEDSAMYFCASTSPEIYNEQFFGPGTRLTVL.

CDR3 protein: CASSQDKGLAADTQYF. CDR3 DNA: TGCGCCAGCAGCCAAGATAAGGGACTAGCGGCAGATACGCAGTATTTT. The chain combines TRBV4-1 with TRBJ2-3; 11 nucleotides line up with TRBD2. The length of the CDR3 is 16 residues. V was clipped by 0 bases and J by 4 bases; unmatched bases: 3. CDR1 and CDR2 from the germline V gene are MGHRA and YSYEKL.